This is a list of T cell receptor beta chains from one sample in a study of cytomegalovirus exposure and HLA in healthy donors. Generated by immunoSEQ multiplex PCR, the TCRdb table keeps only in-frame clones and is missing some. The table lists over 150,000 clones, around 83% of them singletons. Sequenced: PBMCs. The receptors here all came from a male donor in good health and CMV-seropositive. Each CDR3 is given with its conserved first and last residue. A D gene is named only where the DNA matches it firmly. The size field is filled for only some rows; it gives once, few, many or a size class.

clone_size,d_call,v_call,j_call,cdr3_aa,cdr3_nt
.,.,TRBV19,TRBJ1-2,CASSPPTGQNYGYTF,TGTGCCAGTAGTCCCCCAACGGGACAAAACTATGGCTACACCTTC
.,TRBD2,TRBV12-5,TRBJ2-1,CASGLGPGLAGEQFF,TGTGCTAGTGGTTTAGGACCGGGACTAGCGGGAGAGCAGTTCTTC
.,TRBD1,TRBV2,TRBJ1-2,CASSPQTGGNYGYTF,TGTGCCAGCAGTCCACAGACAGGGGGGAACTATGGCTACACCTTC
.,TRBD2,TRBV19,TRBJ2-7,CASTQSTGMGGGAYEQYF,TGTGCCAGTACCCAATCGACGGGAATGGGCGGGGGGGCGTACGAGCAGTACTTC
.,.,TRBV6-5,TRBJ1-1,CASSYSRTVEAFF,TGTGCCAGCAGTTACTCGAGGACAGTTGAAGCTTTCTTT
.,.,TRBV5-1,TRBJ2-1,CASSLALSSYNEQFF,TGCGCCAGCAGCTTGGCGCTTAGCTCCTACAATGAGCAGTTCTTC
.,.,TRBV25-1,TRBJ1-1,CASSAFTEAFF,TGTGCCAGCAGTGCCTTTACTGAAGCTTTCTTT
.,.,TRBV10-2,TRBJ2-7,CASSESAGPHEQYF,TGCGCCAGCAGTGAGTCGGCAGGGCCCCACGAGCAGTACTTC
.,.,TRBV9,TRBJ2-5,CASSVADSAWETQYF,TGTGCCAGCAGCGTAGCCGACAGCGCTTGGGAGACCCAGTACTTC
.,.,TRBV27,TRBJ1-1,CASSLAGLRNTEAFF,TGTGCCAGCAGTCTTGCGGGACTGAGGAACACTGAAGCTTTCTTT
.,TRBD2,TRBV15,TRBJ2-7,CATSSVLAGAYEQYF,TGTGCCACCAGCAGCGTCTTAGCGGGGGCCTACGAGCAGTACTTC
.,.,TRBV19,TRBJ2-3,CASSIYGGGSSTDTQYF,TGTGCCAGTAGTATTTATGGCGGCGGCTCTAGCACAGATACGCAGTATTTT
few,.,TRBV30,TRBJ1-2,CAWSVSGDYGYTF,TGTGCCTGGAGTGTATCAGGGGACTATGGCTACACCTTC
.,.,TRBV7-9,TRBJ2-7,CASSPPLGRQDTYEQYF,TGTGCCAGCAGCCCGCCCCTAGGGAGACAGGACACCTACGAGCAGTACTTC
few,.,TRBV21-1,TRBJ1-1,CASSGHQGGEAFF,TGTGCCAGCAGCGGACACCAGGGGGGTGAAGCTTTCTTT
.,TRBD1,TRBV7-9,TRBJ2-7,CASSWGTGVEQYF,TGTGCCAGCAGCTGGGGGACAGGGGTTGAGCAGTACTTC
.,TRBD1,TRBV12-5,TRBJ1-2,CASGLSSTGTVPNYGYTF,TGTGCTAGTGGTTTGTCATCTACCGGGACAGTTCCGAACTATGGCTACACCTTC
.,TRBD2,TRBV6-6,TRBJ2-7,CASSYSLGGEQYF,TGTGCCAGCAGTTACTCGCTGGGGGGGGAGCAGTACTTC
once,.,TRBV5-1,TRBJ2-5,CASSSGPQGGETQYF,TGCGCCAGCAGCTCTGGACCGCAGGGTGGGGAGACCCAGTACTTC
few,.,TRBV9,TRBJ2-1,CASSALLGGSSYNEQFF,TGTGCCAGCAGCGCCCTCCTAGGGGGTTCCTCCTACAATGAGCAGTTCTTC
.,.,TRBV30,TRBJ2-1,CAWSVRVDNEQFF,TGTGCCTGGAGTGTACGGGTGGACAATGAGCAGTTCTTC
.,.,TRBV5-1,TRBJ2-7,CASSPTGTALAYEQYF,TGCGCCAGCAGCCCAACAGGGACGGCCCTGGCCTACGAGCAGTACTTC
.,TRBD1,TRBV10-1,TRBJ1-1,CASSGQGETEAFF,TGCGCCAGCAGTGGACAGGGAGAAACCGAAGCTTTCTTT
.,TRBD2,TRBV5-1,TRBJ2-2,CASSPTSGRRTGELFF,TGCGCCAGCAGTCCAACTAGCGGGAGAAGAACCGGGGAGCTGTTTTTT
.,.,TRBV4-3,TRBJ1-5,CASSQDLLYSNQPQHF,TGCGCCAGCAGCCAAGATTTACTCTACAGCAATCAGCCCCAGCATTTT
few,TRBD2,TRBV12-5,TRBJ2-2,CASASPWTSGRAATGELFF,TGTGCTAGTGCCTCCCCCTGGACTAGCGGGAGGGCGGCCACCGGGGAGCTGTTTTTT
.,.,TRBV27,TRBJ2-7,CASSLGMLGRESSYEQYF,TGTGCCAGCAGTTTAGGGATGTTAGGTCGGGAGAGCTCCTACGAGCAGTACTTC